The rows below give T cell receptor beta chains drawn from one sample of a study of cytomegalovirus exposure and HLA in healthy donors. Produced via immunoSEQ multiplex PCR; TCRdb's table is partial and in-frame only. Of under 150,000 clones in the sample, about four fifths are singletons; the top ten hold 2% to 2.5%. What was sequenced was PBMCs. Receptor source: a man aged 25 to 40 in good health and CMV-seronegative. The CDR3 runs from the conserved cysteine through the conserved F or W. A D gene is named only where the DNA matches it firmly. A clone size is listed for some rows: how often the clone was seen (once, few, many), or a class if it is expanded.

j_gene | abundance | v_gene | d_gene | len | CDR3nt | CDR3aa
TRBJ2-1 | once | TRBV18 | TRBD2 | 15 | TGTGCCAGCTCACCAGGGGCGGGGGGGCCCCATGAGCAGTTCTTC | CASSPGAGGPHEQFF
TRBJ2-5 | . | TRBV10-2 | . | 14 | TGCGCCAGCAGCCCAAGGGGGACGGAAGAGACCCAGTACTTC | CASSPRGTEETQYF
TRBJ2-7 | . | TRBV7-9 | . | 13 | TGTGCCAGCGAGTTGGGCGGGAACTACGAGCAGTACTTC | CASELGGNYEQYF
TRBJ2-2 | . | TRBV13 | . | 12 | TGTGCCAGCAGCCCCGACACCGGGGAGCTGTTTTTT | CASSPDTGELFF
TRBJ2-2 | . | TRBV7-2 | TRBD2 | 14 | TGTGCCAGCAGCCCGGGGGGGGTCGCCGGGGAGCTGTTTTTT | CASSPGGVAGELFF
TRBJ2-3 | . | TRBV7-6 | . | 18 | TGTGCCAGCAGCTTAGTAGAAAGTCCTTTCTTTGCCACAGATACGCAGTATTTT | CASSLVESPFFATDTQYF
TRBJ2-5 | . | TRBV9 | TRBD1 | 13 | TGTGCCAGCAACAGGGGTTTCCAAGAGACCCAGTACTTC | CASNRGFQETQYF
TRBJ1-2 | . | TRBV6-5 | TRBD1 | 15 | TGTGCCAGCAGTCAATCGGACAGGGGGGCCTATGGCTATACCTTC | CASSQSDRGAYGYTF
TRBJ2-2 | once | TRBV19 | TRBD2 | 16 | TGTGCCAGTAGTATTCCGGCGGGGGGGGGCACCGGGGAGCTGTTTTTT | CASSIPAGGGTGELFF
TRBJ1-6 | . | TRBV28 | . | 14 | TGTGCCAGCAGTTACGACAGTCCTGGTTCACCCCTCCACTTT | CASSYDSPGSPLHF
TRBJ2-7 | . | TRBV10-2 | TRBD2 | 15 | TGCGCCAGCAGTGAGAGTAGCGGGAGGATTGGCGAGCAGTACTTC | CASSESSGRIGEQYF
TRBJ1-5 | . | TRBV28 | . | 14 | TGTGCCAGCAGCCCCCGCGGGGGCTGGCAGCCCCAGCATTTT | CASSPRGGWQPQHF
TRBJ2-3 | . | TRBV7-9 | . | 17 | TGTGCCAGCAGCCAATCCCGACTAGGCCCACAGGCAGATACGCAGTATTTT | CASSQSRLGPQADTQYF
TRBJ1-2 | . | TRBV6-1 | . | 14 | TGTGCCAGCAGTATAGACAGTGGCAACTATGGCTACACCTTC | CASSIDSGNYGYTF
TRBJ2-1 | . | TRBV9 | . | 15 | TGTGCCAGCAGCGTGTGGGGCTCGGGTTCCAATGAGCAGTTCTTC | CASSVWGSGSNEQFF
TRBJ2-7 | . | TRBV6-6 | TRBD2 | 15 | TGTGCCAGCAGTCCCCGGGCGGGAGAAACCTACGAGCAGTACTTC | CASSPRAGETYEQYF
TRBJ2-3 | . | TRBV2 | TRBD2 | 16 | TGTGCCAGCAGTGACGCTAGCGGGGGGGCCCCAGATACGCAGTATTTT | CASSDASGGAPDTQYF
TRBJ2-1 | . | TRBV9 | . | 16 | TGTGCCAGCAGCGTAAGCCCCCAACTAGCTGTAAATGAGCAGTTCTTC | CASSVSPQLAVNEQFF
TRBJ2-7 | . | TRBV29-1 | . | 14 | TGCAGCGTTGGTGGGGCAGGGGACTCCTACGAGCAGTACTTC | CSVGGAGDSYEQYF
TRBJ1-1 | . | TRBV10-1 | . | 12 | TGCGCCAGCAGTGGGCTGAACACTGAAGCTTTCTTT | CASSGLNTEAFF
TRBJ2-7 | . | TRBV7-2 | TRBD1 | 15 | TGTGCCAGCAGCAGATCAGGGGGCTTTGATTACGAGCAGTACTTC | CASSRSGGFDYEQYF
TRBJ2-1 | . | TRBV30 | TRBD2 | 15 | TGTGCCTGGAGTGTGGGTCTAGCGGGAGTAGATGAGCAGTTCTTC | CAWSVGLAGVDEQFF
TRBJ1-2 | . | TRBV28 | TRBD1 | 14 | TGTGCCAGCAAGAGGGACAGGGGCAACTATGGCTACACCTTC | CASKRDRGNYGYTF
TRBJ2-1 | . | TRBV4-1 | TRBD2 | 15 | TGCGCCAGCAGCTACGGGACTAGCGAGTACAATGAGCAGTTCTTC | CASSYGTSEYNEQFF
TRBJ1-5 | . | TRBV6-1 | TRBD1 | 15 | TGTGCCAGCAGACCCGGGACAGGGGTCGGTCAGCCCCAGCATTTT | CASRPGTGVGQPQHF
TRBJ2-3 | . | TRBV11-2 | TRBD2 | 15 | TGTGCCAGCAGCTCCCGGGAGGGCGGGGCAGATACGCAGTATTTT | CASSSREGGADTQYF
TRBJ2-7 | . | TRBV10-1 | TRBD2 | 13 | TGCGCCAGCAGCCTAGCGGGAGCCCACGAGCAGTACTTC | CASSLAGAHEQYF
TRBJ2-7 | . | TRBV2 | . | 12 | TGTGCCAGCAGTGCTCTGACGGGCGAGCAGTACTTC | CASSALTGEQYF
TRBJ2-1 | . | TRBV10-3 | . | 12 | TGTGCCATGGAGGACGGTGGTGGTGAGCAGTTCTTC | CAMEDGGGEQFF
TRBJ1-4 | few | TRBV2 | . | 12 | TGTGCCAGCAGACAGGGCGGTGAAAAACTGTTTTTT | CASRQGGEKLFF
TRBJ1-6 | . | TRBV4-1 | . | 16 | TGCGCCAGCAGCCACCTCGACAGAAGGGATAATTCACCCCTCCACTTT | CASSHLDRRDNSPLHF
TRBJ2-7 | once | TRBV9 | . | 14 | TGTGCCAGCAGCGTAGCCGAATCCAGGGGCGAGCAGTACTTC | CASSVAESRGEQYF
TRBJ2-1 | . | TRBV28 | . | 12 | TGTGCCAGCAGCAGGAGTGGGGCTGAGCAGTTCTTC | CASSRSGAEQFF
TRBJ2-7 | . | TRBV10-3 | . | 13 | TGTGCCATCAGTGAGCCCCCACTCTACGAGCAGTACTTC | CAISEPPLYEQYF
TRBJ1-2 | few | TRBV5-4 | . | 13 | TGTGCCAGCAGCTTGAGTACAGACTATGGCTACACCTTC | CASSLSTDYGYTF
TRBJ1-5 | . | TRBV6-4 | . | 12 | TGTGCCAGCAGGGCTTCAGGAGGGCCCCAGCATTTT | CASRASGGPQHF
TRBJ2-3 | . | TRBV19 | TRBD1 | 16 | TGTGCCAGTACCATGGGGGGACAGGGGCCCGAAGATACGCAGTATTTT | CASTMGGQGPEDTQYF
TRBJ2-1 | . | TRBV27 | TRBD2 | 16 | TGTGCCAGCAGCATTTTCGGCGGGGGGGCATACAATGAGCAGTTCTTC | CASSIFGGGAYNEQFF
TRBJ2-7 | . | TRBV4-1 | . | 11 | TGCGCCAGCAGTTATCTGCGCGAGCAGTACTTC | CASSYLREQYF
TRBJ2-7 | . | TRBV19 | . | 14 | TGTGCCAGTAGTATTTCACAGGGCACCTACGAGCAGTACTTC | CASSISQGTYEQYF
TRBJ1-1 | . | TRBV7-8 | TRBD1 | 16 | TGTGCCAGCAGCCCCCGGGACAGGGGGAAGAACACTGAAGCTTTCTTT | CASSPRDRGKNTEAFF
TRBJ2-1 | . | TRBV6-1 | . | 15 | TGTGCCAGCAGTGCCGCGGTATTCGTGACCGCCGAGCAGTTCTTC | CASSAAVFVTAEQFF
TRBJ2-1 | . | TRBV5-1 | . | 15 | TGCGCCAGCAGCTTTTCGGGGAGCTCCTACAATGAGCAGTTCTTC | CASSFSGSSYNEQFF
TRBJ2-5 | . | TRBV14 | . | 14 | TGTGCCAGCAGCCAAATCTCCTTGGAGGAGACCCAGTACTTC | CASSQISLEETQYF
TRBJ1-2 | . | TRBV19 | TRBD1 | 15 | TGTGCCAGTAGTATATTGCCAGGGGGAAACTATGGCTACACCTTC | CASSILPGGNYGYTF
TRBJ2-7 | . | TRBV2 | TRBD1 | 15 | TGTGCCAGCAGGGATACACAGGGGAGTTGGGTCGAGCAGTACTTC | CASRDTQGSWVEQYF
TRBJ1-3 | . | TRBV10-3 | . | 12 | TGTGCCATCACAGGGACTGGAAACACCATATATTTT | CAITGTGNTIYF
TRBJ2-7 | . | TRBV29-1 | . | 12 | TGCAGCGTTTGGGGGGTAGGTTACGAGCAGTACTTC | CSVWGVGYEQYF
TRBJ2-3 | . | TRBV30 | TRBD2 | 13 | TGTGCCTTGACTAGCGGGAGATCGGATACGCAGTATTTT | CALTSGRSDTQYF
TRBJ1-2 | . | TRBV14 | . | 13 | TGTGCCAGCAGCGACGGAGAAGCCTATGGCTACACCTTC | CASSDGEAYGYTF
TRBJ1-1 | few | TRBV5-6 | TRBD1 | 16 | TGTGCCAGCAGCTTGGGACAGGGGGCTGGGCGCACTGAAGCTTTCTTT | CASSLGQGAGRTEAFF